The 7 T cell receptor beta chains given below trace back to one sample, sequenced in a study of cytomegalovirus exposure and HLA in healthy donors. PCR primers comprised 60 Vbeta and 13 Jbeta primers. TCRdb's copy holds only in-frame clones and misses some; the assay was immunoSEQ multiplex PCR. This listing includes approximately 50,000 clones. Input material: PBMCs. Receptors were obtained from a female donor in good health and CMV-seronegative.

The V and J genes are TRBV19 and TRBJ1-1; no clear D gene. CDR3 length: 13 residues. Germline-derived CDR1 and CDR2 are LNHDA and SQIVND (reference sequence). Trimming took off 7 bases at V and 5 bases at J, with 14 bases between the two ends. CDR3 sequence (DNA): TGTGCCAGTACCACGAATCTGCGGACTGAAGCTTTCTTT. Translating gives CASTTNLRTEAFF.

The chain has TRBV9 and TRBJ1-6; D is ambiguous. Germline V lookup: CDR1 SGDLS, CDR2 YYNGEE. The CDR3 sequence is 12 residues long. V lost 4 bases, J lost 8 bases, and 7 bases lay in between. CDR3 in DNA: TGTGCCAGCAGCCAAAGAGATTCACCCCTCCACTTT. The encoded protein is CASSQRDSPLHF.

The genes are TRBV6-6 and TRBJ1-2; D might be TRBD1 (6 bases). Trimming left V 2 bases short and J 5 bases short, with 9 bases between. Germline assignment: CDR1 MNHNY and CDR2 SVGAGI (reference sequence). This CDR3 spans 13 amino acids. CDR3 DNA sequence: TGTGCCAGCAGTTACAAGGGGGATTATGGCTACACCTTC. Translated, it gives CASSYKGDYGYTF.

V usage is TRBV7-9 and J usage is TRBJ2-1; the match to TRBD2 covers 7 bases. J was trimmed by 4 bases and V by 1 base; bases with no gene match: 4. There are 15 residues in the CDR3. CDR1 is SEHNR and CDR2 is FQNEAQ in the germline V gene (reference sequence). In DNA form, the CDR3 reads TGTGCCAGCAGCTTAGATCCTAGCGGTTACAATGAGCAGTTCTTC. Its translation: CASSLDPSGYNEQFF. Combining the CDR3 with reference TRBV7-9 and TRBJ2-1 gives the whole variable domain DTGVSQNPRHKITKRGQNVTFRCDPISEHNRLYWYRQTLGQGPEFLTYFQNEAQLEKSRLLSDRFSAERPKGSFSTLEIQRTEQGDSAMYLCASSLDPSGYNEQFFGPGTRLTVL.

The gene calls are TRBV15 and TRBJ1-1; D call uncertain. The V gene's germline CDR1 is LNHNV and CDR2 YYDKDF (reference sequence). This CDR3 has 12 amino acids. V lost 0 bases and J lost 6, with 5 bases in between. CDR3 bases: TGTGCCACCAGCAGAGATATCTCTGAAGCTTTCTTT. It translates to CATSRDISEAFF. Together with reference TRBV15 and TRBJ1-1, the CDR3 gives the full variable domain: DAMVIQNPRYQVTQFGKPVTLSCSQTLNHNVMYWYQQKSSQAPKLLFHYYDKDFNNEADTPDNFQSRRPNTSFCFLDIRSPGLGDTAMYLCATSRDISEAFFGQGTRLTVV.

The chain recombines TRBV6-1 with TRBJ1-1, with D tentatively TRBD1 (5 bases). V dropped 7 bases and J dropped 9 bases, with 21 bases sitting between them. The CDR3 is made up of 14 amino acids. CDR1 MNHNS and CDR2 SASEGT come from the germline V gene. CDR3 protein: CASTRPSRVTKAFF. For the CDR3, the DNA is TGTGCCAGCACTCGACCGAGCAGGGTTACGAAAGCTTTCTTT.

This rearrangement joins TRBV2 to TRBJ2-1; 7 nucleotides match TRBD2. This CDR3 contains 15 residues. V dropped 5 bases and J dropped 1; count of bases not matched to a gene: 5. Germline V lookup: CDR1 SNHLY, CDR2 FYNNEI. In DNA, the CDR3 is TGTGCCAGCAGTCCCGCTAGCGGTTCCTACAATGAGCAGTTCTTC. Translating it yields CASSPASGSYNEQFF. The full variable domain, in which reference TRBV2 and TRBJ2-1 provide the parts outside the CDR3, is EPEVTQTPSHQVTQMGQEVILRCVPISNHLYFYWYRQILGQKVEFLVSFYNNEISEKSEIFDDQFSVERPDGSNFTLKIRSTKLEDSAMYFCASSPASGSYNEQFFGPGTRLTVL.